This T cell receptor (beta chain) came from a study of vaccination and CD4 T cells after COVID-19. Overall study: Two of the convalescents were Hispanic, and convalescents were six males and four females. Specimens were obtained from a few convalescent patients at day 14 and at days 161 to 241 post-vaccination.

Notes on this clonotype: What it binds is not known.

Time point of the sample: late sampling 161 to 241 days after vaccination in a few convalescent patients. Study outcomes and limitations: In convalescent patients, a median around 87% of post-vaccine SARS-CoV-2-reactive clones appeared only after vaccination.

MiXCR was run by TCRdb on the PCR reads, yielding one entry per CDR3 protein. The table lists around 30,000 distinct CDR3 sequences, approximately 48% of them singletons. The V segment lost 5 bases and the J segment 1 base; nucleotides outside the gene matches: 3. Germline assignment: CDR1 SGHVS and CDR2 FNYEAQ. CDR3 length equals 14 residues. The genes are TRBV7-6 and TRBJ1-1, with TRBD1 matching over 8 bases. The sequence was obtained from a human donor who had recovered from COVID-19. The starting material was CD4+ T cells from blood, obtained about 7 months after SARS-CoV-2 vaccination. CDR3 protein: CASSRGTGNTEAFF. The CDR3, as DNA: TGTGCCAGCAGCCGTGGGACAGGGAACACTGAAGCTTTCTTT.